This is a list of T cell receptor beta chains from one sample in a study of shared clonotypes between healthy human individuals. Assay used: immunoSEQ multiplex PCR; TCRdb lists only in-frame clones, some missing. This table has about 2.4 million clones, over 85% appearing once. Sequenced input: naive CD4+ T cells from PBMCs. These receptors were taken from a man aged 18 to 35 in good health. Some clones in this sample may be carry-over from other donors' samples. CDR3s include the opening cysteine and the closing phenylalanine or tryptophan. The order of the fields is V gene, J gene, clone size, CDR3 length, D gene, CDR3 DNA, CDR3 protein. The D gene is left open where the match is weak. Expanded clones get a size class; other rows say once, few or many, or leave the size out.

V: TRBV5-1; J: TRBJ2-7; size: NA; length: 15; D: TRBD2; DNA: TGCGCCAGCAGCTTGTCCAGCGGGGGGACCTACGAGCAGTACTTC; CDR3: CASSLSSGGTYEQYF
V: TRBV25-1; J: TRBJ2-1; size: NA; length: 16; D: TRBD2; DNA: TGTGCCAGCAGTCGGGGGGAGGGGCACCTCTACAATGAGCAGTTCTTC; CDR3: CASSRGEGHLYNEQFF
V: TRBV7-9; J: TRBJ2-7; size: NA; length: 13; D: NA; DNA: TGTGCCAGCAGCCCCCTAGACAGCTACGAGCAGTACTTC; CDR3: CASSPLDSYEQYF
V: TRBV5-1; J: TRBJ2-7; size: NA; length: 14; D: NA; DNA: TGCGCCAGCAGCCCACAAGGCAGCTCCTACGAGCAGTACTTC; CDR3: CASSPQGSSYEQYF
V: TRBV28; J: TRBJ1-1; size: few; length: 13; D: NA; DNA: TGTGCCAGCAGTTTATTGGGGAACACTGAAGCTTTCTTT; CDR3: CASSLLGNTEAFF
V: TRBV5-1; J: TRBJ2-2; size: NA; length: 16; D: TRBD2; DNA: TGCGCCAGCAAGGGACTAGCGGGACTAAACACCGGGGAGCTGTTTTTT; CDR3: CASKGLAGLNTGELFF
V: TRBV2; J: TRBJ2-6; size: NA; length: 15; D: NA; DNA: TGTGCCACCCGACAGAGGGGTGCTGGGGCCAACGTCCTGACTTTC; CDR3: CATRQRGAGANVLTF
V: TRBV25-1; J: TRBJ2-3; size: NA; length: 13; D: NA; DNA: TGTGCCAGCAGTGAAGGCGCCAAGGATACGCAGTATTTT; CDR3: CASSEGAKDTQYF
V: TRBV2; J: TRBJ1-1; size: NA; length: 15; D: TRBD1; DNA: TGTGCCAGCAGTAATACAGGGGCCCCCAACACTGAAGCTTTCTTT; CDR3: CASSNTGAPNTEAFF
V: TRBV6-1; J: TRBJ1-1; size: NA; length: 14; D: TRBD1; DNA: TGTGCCAGCAGTGTACAGGGGTCCAACACTGAAGCTTTCTTT; CDR3: CASSVQGSNTEAFF
V: TRBV5-1; J: TRBJ2-3; size: NA; length: 12; D: NA; DNA: TGCGCCAGCAGCTTGGTCGCAGATACGCAGTATTTT; CDR3: CASSLVADTQYF
V: TRBV20-1; J: TRBJ2-1; size: NA; length: 10; D: NA; DNA: TGCAGTGCTGGGAGCAATGAGCAGTTCTTC; CDR3: CSAGSNEQFF
V: TRBV4-2; J: TRBJ2-3; size: NA; length: 14; D: NA; DNA: TGTGCCAGCAGCCAAGTCGGGGATACAGATACGCAGTATTTT; CDR3: CASSQVGDTDTQYF
V: TRBV7-3; J: TRBJ1-1; size: few; length: 11; D: NA; DNA: TGTGCCAGCAAGGGGAACACTGAAGCTTTCTTT; CDR3: CASKGNTEAFF
V: TRBV19; J: TRBJ2-5; size: few; length: 11; D: NA; DNA: TGTGCCAGTAGTACCGGGGAGACCCAGTACTTC; CDR3: CASSTGETQYF
V: TRBV4-2; J: TRBJ2-5; size: NA; length: 15; D: TRBD1; DNA: TGTGCCAGCAGCCAGAGGGGGCAGACGCAAGAGACCCAGTACTTC; CDR3: CASSQRGQTQETQYF
V: TRBV7-8; J: TRBJ2-3; size: NA; length: 16; D: TRBD1; DNA: TGTGCCAGCAGCATATTGGACAGGGGGTTTACAGATACGCAGTATTTT; CDR3: CASSILDRGFTDTQYF
V: TRBV6-1; J: TRBJ2-5; size: NA; length: 13; D: TRBD1; DNA: TGTGCCAGCACCCGGGACAGAGAAGAGACCCAGTACTTC; CDR3: CASTRDREETQYF
V: TRBV6-4; J: TRBJ2-7; size: once; length: 15; D: NA; DNA: TGTGCCAGCAGTGACTCGAAAGGGACGGAGTACGAGCAGTACTTC; CDR3: CASSDSKGTEYEQYF
V: TRBV7-2; J: TRBJ2-7; size: once; length: 12; D: TRBD2; DNA: TGTGCCAGCAGTCTTAGCGGGAGGCTCCAGACCTTC; CDR3: CASSLSGRLQTF
V: TRBV5-4; J: TRBJ2-7; size: NA; length: 12; D: NA; DNA: TGTGCCAGCAGCTTGTACTCCTACGAGCAGTACTTC; CDR3: CASSLYSYEQYF
V: TRBV7-8; J: TRBJ2-1; size: NA; length: 14; D: TRBD2; DNA: TGTGCCAGCAGCGCGACTAGCGGGAGGGTTGAGCAGTTCTTC; CDR3: CASSATSGRVEQFF
V: TRBV28; J: TRBJ2-2; size: NA; length: 16; D: NA; DNA: TGTGCCAGCAGGAGAGCTGGCCCCGGGGGCACCGGGGAGCTGTTTTTT; CDR3: CASRRAGPGGTGELFF
V: TRBV5-1; J: TRBJ2-1; size: NA; length: 14; D: NA; DNA: TGCGCCAGCGACACAGGGTCCTTCAACAATGAGCAGTTCTTC; CDR3: CASDTGSFNNEQFF
V: TRBV7-5; J: TRBJ1-1; size: few; length: 13; D: NA; DNA: TGTGTCAGAAGCCCGACAAGGGGGACTGAAGCTTTCTTT; CDR3: CVRSPTRGTEAFF
V: TRBV7-2; J: TRBJ1-2; size: NA; length: 17; D: NA; DNA: TGTGCCAGCAGCTACCCCCCCGGGAGGGGCTTAATCTATGGCTACACCTTC; CDR3: CASSYPPGRGLIYGYTF
V: TRBV6-5; J: TRBJ2-7; size: NA; length: 13; D: NA; DNA: TGTGCCAGCAGTCGGGACCGCTTCCACGAGCAGTACTTC; CDR3: CASSRDRFHEQYF
V: TRBV28; J: TRBJ2-1; size: NA; length: 12; D: NA; DNA: TGTGCCAGCAGTTCCCGGAATTTTGAGCAGTTCTTC; CDR3: CASSSRNFEQFF
V: TRBV7-2; J: TRBJ2-5; size: NA; length: 12; D: NA; DNA: TGTGCCAGCAGGTGGGACCGAGAGACCCAGTACTTC; CDR3: CASRWDRETQYF